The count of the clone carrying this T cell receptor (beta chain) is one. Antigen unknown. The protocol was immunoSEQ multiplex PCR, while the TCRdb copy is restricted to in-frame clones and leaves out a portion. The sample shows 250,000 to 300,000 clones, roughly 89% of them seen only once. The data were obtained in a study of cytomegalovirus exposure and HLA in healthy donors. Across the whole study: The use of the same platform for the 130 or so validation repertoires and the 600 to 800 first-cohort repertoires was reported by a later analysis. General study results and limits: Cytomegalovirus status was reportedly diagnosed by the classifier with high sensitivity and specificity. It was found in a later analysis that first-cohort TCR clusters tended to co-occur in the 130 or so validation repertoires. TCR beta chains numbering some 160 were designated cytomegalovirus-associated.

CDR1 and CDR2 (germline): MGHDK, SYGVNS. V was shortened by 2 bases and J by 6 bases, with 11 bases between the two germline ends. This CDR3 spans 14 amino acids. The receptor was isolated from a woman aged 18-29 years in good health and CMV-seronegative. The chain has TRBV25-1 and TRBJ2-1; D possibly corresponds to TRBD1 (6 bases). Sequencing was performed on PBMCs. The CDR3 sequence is CASSEGGRGNEQFF. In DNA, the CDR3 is TGTGCCAGCAGTGAAGGGGGCAGGGGCAATGAGCAGTTCTTC. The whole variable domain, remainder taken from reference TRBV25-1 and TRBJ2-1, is EADIYQTPRYLVIGTGKKITLECSQTMGHDKMYWYQQDPGMELHLIHYSYGVNSTEKGDLSSESTVSRIRTEHFPLTLESARPSHTSQYLCASSEGGRGNEQFFGPGTRLTVL.